The 16 T cell receptor beta chains below all came from one sample that was sequenced in a study of cytomegalovirus exposure and HLA in healthy donors (dated by TCRdb to 2017 to 2019). The library was generated by the immunoSEQ multiplex PCR assay. The clones in this table, taken by TCRdb from immuneACCESS, are in-frame only. Not every clone is retained; where verified, under half of the shortfall comes from an unresolved V gene, and the cause of the rest is unknown. This sample gives some 140,000 clones in total; 80% to 90% of them show up just once. About a fifth of the sample comes from the top ten. What was sequenced was PBMCs. These receptors were taken from a man aged 18 to 35 in good health and CMV-seropositive.

This chain joins TRBV4-1 and TRBJ2-7, with D tentatively TRBD2 (7 bases). The CDR3 runs to 16 residues. Germline CDR1 MGHRA, CDR2 YSYEKL. V lost 0 bases to trimming and J lost 2 bases, with 14 bases between them. Here the CDR3 DNA reads TGCGCCAGCAGCCAAGAAGGTGCGGGGGCGGCCTACGAGCAGTACTTC. Translating it yields CASSQEGAGAAYEQYF.

The V and J genes are TRBV12-5 and TRBJ2-7, with 8 bases identical to TRBD1. Germline assignment: CDR1 LGHNT and CDR2 FRNRAP. The V gene end was trimmed by 0 bases and the J gene end by 1 base; junction bases not matched to a gene: 5. This CDR3 comprises 16 residues. The CDR3 DNA follows: TGTGCTAGTGGTTTGGTCCCGGACAGGGCGTCCTACGAGCAGTACTTC. Its translation is CASGLVPDRASYEQYF.

Here the CDR3 reads CASSPAYGTEAFF. Written as DNA, the CDR3 is TGTGCCAGCAGTCCCGCGTACGGGACTGAAGCTTTCTTT. The V and J genes are TRBV27 and TRBJ1-1; the D is unclear. The ends were cut back, 5 bases at V and 5 bases at J, with 12 bases in the middle. The CDR3 extends over 13 amino acids. Germline lookup yields CDR1 MNHEY and CDR2 SMNVEV (reference sequence).

The V call is TRBV18, the J call TRBJ2-7; tentative D call: TRBD2 (6 bases). CDR1 KGHSH and CDR2 LQKENI come from the germline V gene. The CDR3 has 15 amino acids. V was pared by 2 bases and J by 2 bases, with 13 bases between. Here the CDR3 DNA reads TGTGCCAGCTCACCAGTCGGGGGAACGACCTACGAGCAGTACTTC. Protein sequence: CASSPVGGTTYEQYF.

V usage is TRBV7-3 and J usage is TRBJ1-1; a weak D match, TRBD1 (5 bases). Trimming took off 0 bases at V and 5 bases at J, with 10 bases between the two ends. There are 14 residues in the CDR3. The V gene's germline CDR1 is SGHTA and CDR2 FQGTGA. The CDR3 DNA follows: TGTGCCAGCAGCTTAACCGGGGGGACGACTGAAGCTTTCTTT. This codes for CASSLTGGTTEAFF. The whole variable domain, filled in from reference TRBV7-3 and TRBJ1-1, reads GAGVSQTPSNKVTEKGKYVELRCDPISGHTALYWYRQSLGQGPEFLIYFQGTGAADDSGLPNDRFFAVRPEGSVSTLKIQRTERGDSAVYLCASSLTGGTTEAFFGQGTRLTVV.

The V gene is TRBV11-2, the J gene TRBJ2-5; TRBD1 aligns across 7 bases. CDR1 is SGHAT and CDR2 is FQNNGV in the germline V gene. The CDR3 spans 17 residues. V lost 2 bases to trimming and J lost 1 base; unmatched junction nucleotides: 10. The CDR3 DNA reads TGTGCCAGCAGCTTAAGGACAGGCACCTTGTTCCAAGAGACCCAGTACTTC. Translating it yields CASSLRTGTLFQETQYF.

This chain links TRBV19 with TRBJ2-5; TRBD1 matches at 7 bases. Germline trimming cut 4 bases from V and 2 bases from J; bases unmatched to any gene: 4. Germline V gene lookup returns CDR1 LNHDA and CDR2 SQIVND (reference sequence). The CDR3 sequence is 14 residues long. CDR3 loop: CASSTRDSQETQYF. The CDR3 nucleotides are TGTGCCAGTAGTACCCGGGACAGTCAAGAGACCCAGTACTTC. Complete variable domain (other parts from reference TRBV19 and TRBJ2-5): DGGITQSPKYLFRKEGQNVTLSCEQNLNHDAMYWYRQDPGQGLRLIYYSQIVNDFQKGDIAEGYSVSREKKESFPLTVTSAQKNPTAFYLCASSTRDSQETQYFGPGTRLLVL.

The chain uses TRBV7-2 and TRBJ2-7; possibly TRBD2 for D (5 bases). The germline V gene encodes CDR1 SGHTA and CDR2 FQGNSA. The CDR3 contains 12 residues. Trimming left V 5 bases short and J 3 bases short, with 8 bases between. CDR3 amino acids: CASSEGSYEQYF. Here the CDR3 DNA reads TGTGCCAGCAGCGAGGGCAGCTACGAGCAGTACTTC.

This rearrangement joins TRBV7-8 to TRBJ1-5; perhaps TRBD1 as D (5 bases). The CDR3 contains 15 residues. V was shortened by 9 bases and J by 0 bases, with 15 bases between the two germline ends. The germline gives CDR1 SGHVS, CDR2 FQNEAQ. CDR3 DNA sequence: TGTGCCAGTTCTGGATCCAGGGTTAGCAATCAGCCCCAGCATTTT. This translates into CASSGSRVSNQPQHF.

The rearrangement uses TRBV10-3 and TRBJ1-2; the D gene is possibly TRBD1 (5 bases). Germline V gene data show CDR1 as ENHRY and CDR2 as SYGVKD. The V gene lost 3 bases and the J gene lost 5 bases, with 22 bases spanning the gap. The CDR3 spans 17 residues. The CDR3 nucleotides are TGTGCCATCAGTGACCTCTCAGCGGGGCAGTCTGTTTATGGCTACACCTTC. Translating it yields CAISDLSAGQSVYGYTF.

The chain couples TRBV9 to TRBJ2-3, with TRBD1 as a possible D gene (6 bases). The germline gives CDR1 SGDLS, CDR2 YYNGEE. This CDR3 region has 19 residues. V was clipped by 3 bases and J by 0 bases, with 23 bases between them. The CDR3 protein is CASSERPGQITTSTDTQYF. CDR3 nucleotides: TGTGCCAGCAGCGAGAGGCCGGGACAAATCACTACTAGCACAGATACGCAGTATTTT.

The chain has TRBV6-6 and TRBJ2-5; perhaps TRBD1 as D (6 bases). This CDR3 is built from 16 residues. Trimming pared 5 bases from V and 4 bases from J, leaving 20 bases between. Germline V gene sequence: CDR1 MNHNY, CDR2 SVGAGI (reference sequence). In DNA, the CDR3 is TGTGCCAGCAGTGCTGGGGTCAACAGGGTAGGAGAGACCCAGTACTTC. It encodes CASSAGVNRVGETQYF.

The chain combines TRBV7-2 with TRBJ2-1; no clear D. V lost 1 base, J lost 4 bases, and 11 bases lay in between. Looked up from germline, CDR1 is SGHTA and CDR2 is FQGNSA. The CDR3 runs 15 residues. CDR3: CASSLGVPGYNEQFF. In nucleotides, the CDR3 is TGTGCCAGCAGCTTAGGCGTGCCGGGTTACAATGAGCAGTTCTTC.

This clone is a singleton in its sample. The chain is built from TRBV30 and TRBJ2-3; 10 bases are shared with TRBD2. Germline loops: CDR1 GTSNPN, CDR2 SVGIG (reference sequence). The length of the CDR3 is 19 residues. V gave up 0 bases and J gave up 0 bases; unmatched junction bases: 12. CDR3: CAWSVGALAGVSSTDTQYF. The CDR3 DNA reads as TGTGCCTGGAGTGTAGGAGCTCTAGCGGGAGTATCAAGCACAGATACGCAGTATTTT.

A few counts support this clone. The chain combines TRBV6-4 with TRBJ2-1, with 10 bases that match TRBD1. The V and J ends lost 9 bases and 3 bases, in that order; junction bases with no gene match: 8. Germline V CDR1 and CDR2: MRHNA, SNTAGT. CDR3 length equals 15 residues. The CDR3: CASSPGTGDYNEQFF. DNA for the CDR3: TGTGCCAGTTCTCCCGGGACAGGGGACTACAATGAGCAGTTCTTC.

CDR3 amino acids: CASSPWTAVYGYTF. As DNA, the CDR3 is TGTGCCAGCAGCCCGTGGACAGCGGTCTATGGCTACACCTTC. J is TRBJ1-2 and V is TRBV7-9; the D gene is possibly TRBD1 (6 bases). The V end lost 5 bases, the J end lost 4 bases, and 14 bases lay between the germline ends. The CDR3 is 14 amino acids. From germline, CDR1 is SEHNR and CDR2 FQNEAQ (reference sequence).